A selection of T cell receptor beta chains follows, all from one sample in a study of blood T cell repertoires in COVID-19. Profiling relied on immunoSEQ multiplex PCR, and the TCRdb table lists in-frame clones only, not all of them. The sample carries tens of thousands of clones, 80% to 90% recorded once. The sequenced sample consisted of peripheral blood. Source of these receptors: a woman between 50 and 59 years old with acute or convalescent COVID-19. CDR3s include the opening cysteine and the closing phenylalanine or tryptophan. The D gene is left open where the match is weak. The size of a clone is reported for some rows only, either as once, few or many, or as a class for expanded clones.

clone_size: -; d_call: TRBD1; j_call: TRBJ1-5; v_call: TRBV5-1; cdr3_aa: CASSQTGKEPQHF; cdr3_nt: TGCGCCAGCAGCCAGACAGGGAAAGAACCCCAGCATTTT
clone_size: -; d_call: -; j_call: TRBJ1-5; v_call: TRBV29-1; cdr3_aa: CSVVFGLGNQPQHF; cdr3_nt: TGCAGCGTTGTATTCGGGTTGGGCAATCAGCCCCAGCATTTT
clone_size: once; d_call: -; j_call: TRBJ1-3; v_call: TRBV4-2; cdr3_aa: CASSQELRTVEIRRSGNTIYF; cdr3_nt: TGTGCCAGCAGCCAAGAACTGAGGACAGTCGAAATCAGACGCTCTGGAAACACCATATATTTT
clone_size: -; d_call: -; j_call: TRBJ1-6; v_call: TRBV7-2; cdr3_aa: CASSLVQNNSPLHF; cdr3_nt: TGTGCCAGCAGCTTAGTCCAGAATAATTCACCCCTCCACTTT
clone_size: -; d_call: -; j_call: TRBJ2-3; v_call: TRBV9; cdr3_aa: CASSVWTGGPDTQYF; cdr3_nt: TGTGCCAGCAGCGTATGGACTGGAGGCCCAGATACGCAGTATTTT
clone_size: -; d_call: -; j_call: TRBJ2-2; v_call: TRBV7-8; cdr3_aa: CASSLVAPNTGELFF; cdr3_nt: TGTGCCAGCAGCTTAGTAGCGCCGAACACCGGGGAGCTGTTTTTT
clone_size: -; d_call: TRBD2; j_call: TRBJ2-1; v_call: TRBV9; cdr3_aa: CASSVELAVNNEQFF; cdr3_nt: TGTGCCAGCAGCGTAGAGCTAGCGGTAAACAATGAGCAGTTCTTC
clone_size: -; d_call: TRBD2; j_call: TRBJ2-1; v_call: TRBV11-2; cdr3_aa: CASSLLTSVHEQFF; cdr3_nt: TGTGCCAGCAGCCTACTAACTAGCGTCCATGAGCAGTTCTTC
clone_size: few; d_call: TRBD1; j_call: TRBJ1-2; v_call: TRBV2; cdr3_aa: CASSEGRGSYGYTF; cdr3_nt: TGTGCCAGCAGTGAAGGCAGGGGGAGCTATGGCTACACCTTC
clone_size: -; d_call: -; j_call: TRBJ2-7; v_call: TRBV6-2/TRBV6-3; cdr3_aa: CASSYNRDYEQYF; cdr3_nt: TGTGCCAGCAGTTACAACCGGGACTACGAGCAGTACTTC
clone_size: -; d_call: TRBD1; j_call: TRBJ2-1; v_call: TRBV24-1; cdr3_aa: CATSDPGQGADNEQFF; cdr3_nt: TGTGCCACCAGTGACCCGGGACAGGGGGCCGACAATGAGCAGTTCTTC